This record concerns one T cell receptor (beta chain) sequence. The entry originates in a study of cytotoxic CD8 clonotypes in ibrutinib-treated CLL. This table comes from immunoSEQ multiplex PCR, and its TCRdb copy is limited to in-frame clones, with some not included. Of around 7,900 clones in the sample, around 70% were seen once. This CDR3 comprises 13 residues. Per germline, CDR1 SEHNR and CDR2 FQNEAQ (reference sequence). The ends were cut back, 1 base at V and 5 bases at J, with 8 bases in the middle. The TCR comes from a human donor with chronic lymphocytic leukemia. V usage is TRBV7-9 and J usage is TRBJ2-5; D gene ambiguous. Sequencing was performed on PBMCs, taken before ibrutinib treatment. This chain's CDR3 is CASSLVGRETQYF. The CDR3 DNA reads TGTGCCAGCAGCTTAGTAGGAAGGGAGACCCAGTACTTC.